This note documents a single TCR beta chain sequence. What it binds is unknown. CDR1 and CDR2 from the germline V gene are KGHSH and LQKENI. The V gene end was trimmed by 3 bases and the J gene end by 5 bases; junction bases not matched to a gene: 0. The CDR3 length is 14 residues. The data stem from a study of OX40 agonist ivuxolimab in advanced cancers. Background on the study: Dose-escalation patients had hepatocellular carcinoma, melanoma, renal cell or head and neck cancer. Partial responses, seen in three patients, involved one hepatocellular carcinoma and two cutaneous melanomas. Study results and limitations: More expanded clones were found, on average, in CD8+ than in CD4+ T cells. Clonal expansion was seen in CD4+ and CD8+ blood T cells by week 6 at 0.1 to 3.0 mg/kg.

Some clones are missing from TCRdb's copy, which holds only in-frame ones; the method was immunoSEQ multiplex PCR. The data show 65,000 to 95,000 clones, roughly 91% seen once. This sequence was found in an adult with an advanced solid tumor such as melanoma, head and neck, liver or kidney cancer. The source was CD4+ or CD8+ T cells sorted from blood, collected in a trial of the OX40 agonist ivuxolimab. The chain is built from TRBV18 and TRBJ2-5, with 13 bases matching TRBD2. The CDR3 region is CASSPTSGGETQYF. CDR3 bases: TGTGCCAGCTCACCGACTAGCGGGGGGGAGACCCAGTACTTC.